This T cell receptor beta chain came from a study of spatial heterogeneity in lung cancer. Study-wide background: Follow-up PBMC specimens underwent sequencing when available; their median timing was around 2 years after resection. Detected beta-chain sequences consistently exceeded alpha-chain sequences.

With 0 bases clipped from V and 1 base from J, the junction kept 6 bases outside the gene matches. The germline gives CDR1 LNHNV, CDR2 YYDKDF (reference sequence). The CDR3 extends over 17 amino acids. The table lists this clonotype with many counts. Its antigen is currently unknown. Sample time point: blood at routine non-recurrence follow-up after resection. Unsorted tumor, nontumor lung tissue or cryopreserved PBMC supplied the whole RNA. Study-wide findings and caveats: Whereas they appeared in blood less at follow-up, ubiquitous expanded tumor TCRs appeared there more at resection.

TCRdb re-called the 5' RACE reads through MiXCR, storing one row per CDR3 protein. This table holds about 36,000 distinct CDR3 sequences, about 7.6% found once. Here the sequenced sample was PBMCs, taken at follow-up. The V and J genes are TRBV15 and TRBJ2-3, with 8 bases lining up with TRBD1. The receptor's source is a male donor with early-stage non-small cell lung cancer. Here the CDR3 reads CATSRDRGPPGTDTQYF. CDR3 DNA: TGTGCCACCAGCAGAGACAGGGGGCCGCCCGGCACAGATACGCAGTATTTT. Using reference TRBV15 and TRBJ2-3 for the parts outside the CDR3, the full variable domain is DAMVIQNPRYQVTQFGKPVTLSCSQTLNHNVMYWYQQKSSQAPKLLFHYYDKDFNNEADTPDNFQSRRPNTSFCFLDIRSPGLGDTAMYLCATSRDRGPPGTDTQYFGPGTRLTVL.